Listed below are T cell receptor beta chains from one sample, sequenced in a study of OX40 agonist ivuxolimab in advanced cancers. Data came from immunoSEQ multiplex PCR; TCRdb stores just in-frame clones and leaves some out. The table has tens of thousands of clones, over 70% seen once. Specimen: CD4+ or CD8+ T cells sorted from blood, collected in a trial of the OX40 agonist ivuxolimab. The receptors were sampled from an adult with an advanced solid tumor such as melanoma, head and neck, liver or kidney cancer. CDR3s include the opening cysteine and the closing phenylalanine or tryptophan. D genes are given only for firm matches. Not every row has a clone size; where given, it reads once, few, many or a size class.

CDR3 length	D gene	V gene	J gene	clone size	CDR3 protein
15	-	TRBV19	TRBJ1-1	few	CASSIRGEGNTEAFF
12	-	TRBV29-1	TRBJ1-1	-	CSVDGRDTEAFF
15	-	TRBV4-2	TRBJ1-6	-	CASSPSWALKSPLHF
17	-	TRBV6-4	TRBJ2-7	-	CASSDSSRLIYSYEQYF
14	-	TRBV29-1	TRBJ2-3	-	CSVAAGAGTDTQYF
13	-	TRBV18	TRBJ1-1	-	CASSPLGQNKAFF
15	TRBD2	TRBV7-7	TRBJ2-3	-	CASSLTGLSTDTQYF
16	TRBD1	TRBV5-6	TRBJ2-7	-	CASSFTPGGRSYEQYF
14	-	TRBV10-1	TRBJ1-3	-	CASSVDSSGNTIYF
14	-	TRBV5-1	TRBJ1-5	-	CASRVDSRSQAQHF
17	-	TRBV11-3	TRBJ2-5	-	CASSLEGLDANQETQYF
14	-	TRBV7-9	TRBJ2-3	-	CASSPRASTDTQYF
13	-	TRBV19	TRBJ1-1	-	CASSIAAGAEAFF
14	-	TRBV2	TRBJ1-1	many	CASSVQGSPTEAFF
14	TRBD2	TRBV23-1	TRBJ2-2	once	CASSQAGVTGELFF